This T cell receptor beta chain was captured by sequencing in a study of post-analysis software for immune sequencing data. The study's findings and limits: With TRBV5-6, TRBV5-1 and TRBV20-1 included, about five TRBV segments were more frequent in patients than in controls.

Concerning this clonotype: Its specificity is unknown.

Presence of unique molecular identifiers characterized the TCR beta cDNA libraries. TCRdb fed the PCR reads into MiXCR, producing one record per CDR3 protein. The sample comprises roughly 800,000 distinct CDR3 sequences, approximately 53% of which are singletons, and approximately 4.5% rests with the top ten. V dropped 3 bases and J dropped 9 bases, with 21 bases sitting between them. The CDR3 length is 15 residues. The sequenced sample was blood. This chain connects TRBV12-3 or TRBV12-4 to TRBJ2-7; D perhaps matches TRBD2 (6 bases). The receptor's source is a girl aged 5-17 years with multiple sclerosis. CDR3 nucleotides: TGTGCCAGCAGTTTGGGGCAGGTGGAAGGGACTCGGCAGTACTTC. It translates to CASSLGQVEGTRQYF.